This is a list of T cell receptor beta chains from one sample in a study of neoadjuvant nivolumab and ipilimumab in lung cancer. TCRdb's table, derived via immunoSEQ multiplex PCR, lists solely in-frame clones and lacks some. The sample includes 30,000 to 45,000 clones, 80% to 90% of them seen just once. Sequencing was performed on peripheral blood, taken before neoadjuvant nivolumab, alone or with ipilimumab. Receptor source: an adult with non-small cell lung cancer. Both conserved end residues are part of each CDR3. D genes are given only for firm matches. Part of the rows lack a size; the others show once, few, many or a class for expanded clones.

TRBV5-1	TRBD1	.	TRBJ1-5	CASSLGDRVNQPQHF	TGCGCCAGCAGCTTGGGGGACAGGGTAAATCAGCCCCAGCATTTT
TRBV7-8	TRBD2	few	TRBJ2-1	CASSSTGRRNEQFF	TGTGCCAGCAGCTCGACCGGGAGGCGGAATGAGCAGTTCTTC
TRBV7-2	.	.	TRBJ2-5	CASSLSPWGRETQYF	TGTGCCAGCAGCTTAAGTCCGTGGGGGAGGGAGACCCAGTACTTC
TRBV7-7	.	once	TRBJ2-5	CASSLGIRETQYF	TGTGCCAGCAGCTTAGGTATCCGAGAGACCCAGTACTTC
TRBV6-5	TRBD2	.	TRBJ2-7	CASSYSALAAYEQYF	TGTGCCAGCAGTTACTCTGCACTAGCGGCCTACGAGCAGTACTTC
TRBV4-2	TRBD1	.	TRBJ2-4	CASSQPSQGAFELAKNIQYF	TGTGCCAGCAGCCAACCCTCACAGGGGGCGTTTGAACTAGCCAAAAACATTCAGTACTTC
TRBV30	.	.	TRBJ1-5	CAWSVRRPSNQPQHF	TGTGCCTGGAGTGTCCGCAGGCCCAGCAATCAGCCCCAGCATTTT
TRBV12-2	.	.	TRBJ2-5	CASRFQETQYF	TGTGCAAGTCGCTTCCAAGAGACCCAGTACTTC
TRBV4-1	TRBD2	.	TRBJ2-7	CASSPTSGSLYEQYF	TGCGCCAGCAGCCCTACTAGCGGGAGTCTGTACGAGCAGTACTTC
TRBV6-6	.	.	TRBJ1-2	CASSPHLRGGYTF	TGTGCCAGCAGTCCCCATCTCCGGGGGGGCTACACCTTC
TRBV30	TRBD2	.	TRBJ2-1	CAWSLRAGGDEQFF	TGTGCCTGGAGTCTCCGGGCGGGAGGGGATGAGCAGTTCTTC
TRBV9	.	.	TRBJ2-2	CASSVATGQYTGELFF	TGTGCCAGCAGCGTAGCTACTGGGCAGTACACCGGGGAGCTGTTTTTT
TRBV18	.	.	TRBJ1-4	CASSPVGEKLFF	TGTGCCAGCTCACCAGTGGGTGAAAAACTGTTTTTT
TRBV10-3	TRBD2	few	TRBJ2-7	CAISGLAGLNEQYF	TGTGCCATCAGCGGACTAGCGGGATTAAACGAGCAGTACTTC
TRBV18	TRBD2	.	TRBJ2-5	CASSPPLAEQETQYF	TGTGCCAGCTCACCGCCCCTAGCGGAACAAGAGACCCAGTACTTC
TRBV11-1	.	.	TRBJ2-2	CASSLDLGQAGTGELFF	TGTGCCAGCAGCTTAGATCTTGGCCAGGCGGGGACCGGGGAGCTGTTTTTT
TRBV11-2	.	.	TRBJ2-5	CASSLGRRGQETQYF	TGTGCCAGCAGCTTAGGGCGGAGGGGCCAAGAGACCCAGTACTTC
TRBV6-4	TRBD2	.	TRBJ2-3	CASSDGTSSDTDTQYF	TGTGCCAGCAGTGACGGGACTAGCTCTGACACAGATACGCAGTATTTT
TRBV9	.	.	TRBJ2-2	CASSVAVGSTGELFF	TGTGCCAGCAGCGTAGCGGTGGGGTCCACCGGGGAGCTGTTTTTT
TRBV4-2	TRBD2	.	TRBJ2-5	CASSQVASGSDETQYF	TGTGCCAGCAGCCAAGTTGCTAGCGGGAGCGATGAGACCCAGTACTTC
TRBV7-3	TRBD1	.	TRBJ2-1	CASSMGQGPFSEQFF	TGTGCCAGCAGCATGGGACAGGGGCCCTTTAGTGAGCAGTTCTTC
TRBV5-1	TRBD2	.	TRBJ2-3	CASSSGTSGSADTQYF	TGCGCCAGCAGCTCGGGGACTAGCGGGAGTGCAGATACGCAGTATTTT
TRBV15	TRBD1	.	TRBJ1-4	CATSRDSGQGDEKLFF	TGTGCCACCAGCAGAGATTCCGGACAGGGTGACGAAAAACTGTTTTTT
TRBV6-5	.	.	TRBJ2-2	CASSYSAEAGELFF	TGTGCCAGCAGTTACTCGGCAGAAGCCGGGGAGCTGTTTTTT